The source of this T cell receptor beta chain is a study of T cell changes during pregnancy in multiple sclerosis. Details on this clone: The same CDR3 also results from other DNA sequences found in this sample.

V gave up 0 bases and J gave up 1 base, with 4 bases separating them. The CDR3 is 13 amino acids. In germline, CDR1 is LNHNV, CDR2 YYDKDF (reference sequence). Assay used: immunoSEQ multiplex PCR; TCRdb lists only in-frame clones, some missing. In the table there are some 100,000 clones, 90% to 95% of which are singletons. This clonotype originated in a female donor with multiple sclerosis, enrolled in a pregnancy study. Here the sequenced sample was peripheral blood, taken before pregnancy. The chain has TRBV15 and TRBJ2-7; no clear D gene. The CDR3 region has the DNA TGTGCCACCAGCAGAGACAGGTCCTACGAGCAGTACTTC. Translated: CATSRDRSYEQYF.